This T cell receptor (beta chain) was captured by sequencing in a study of blood T cells in healthy people across ages. Turning to the study itself: Per two T cells, about one barcoded beta molecule was captured through template switching.

This CDR3 region has 8 residues. The V gene's germline CDR1 is MDHEN and CDR2 SYDVKM. Broader study findings: With age, beta diversity per million T cells declined roughly linearly, significantly by approximately 40.

Note on this clonotype: As yet, its antigen is unknown. One end of the junction fails to match germline, which may point to a read error.

Then a second PCR, running roughly 6 to 11 cycles, was carried out with a sample-barcoded 5' primer and a J-beta primer mix. Each cDNA molecule carried a tag from a template-switch adaptor that contained 12 random nucleotides. Each CDR3 protein gets one entry after TCRdb re-called the 5' RACE reads with MiXCR. The sample holds about 320,000 distinct CDR3 sequences; 25% to 30% are singletons and the top ten take 29%. This TCR was sampled from a woman in her 70s in good health. What was sequenced was blood. This sequence joins TRBV28 and TRBJ2-1, with D tentatively TRBD1 (6 bases). The DNA for the CDR3 is TGTGCCAGCATTGGACAGCTCTTC. Translating gives CASIGQLF. Full variable domain (outside the CDR3, taken from reference TRBV28 and TRBJ2-1): DVKVTQSSRYLVKRTGEKVFLECVQDMDHENMFWYRQDPGLGLRLIYFSYDVKMKEKGDIPEGYSVSREKKERFSLILESASTNQTSMYLCASIGQLFGPGTRLTVL.